Listed below are T cell receptor beta chains from one sample, sequenced in a study of T-cell memory formation after mild COVID-19. TCRdb processed the 5' RACE reads anew with MiXCR; each CDR3 protein has one entry. The data contain 340,000 or so distinct CDR3 sequences, approximately 12% of them seen just once; the ten biggest clones take up about 20%. Specimen: PBMCs or a T cell subset sorted from them (not recorded which). The receptors were sampled from a man aged 18 to 30 who had mild COVID-19 (a few samples of this study predate the infection). Cell type and time point are not known. The CDR3 runs from the conserved cysteine through the conserved F or W. Each record gives: D gene, clone size, V gene, J gene, CDR3 DNA, CDR3 protein. The D gene is left open where the match is weak. The size of a clone is reported for some rows only, either as once, few or many, or as a class for expanded clones.

TRBD2	-	TRBV20-1	TRBJ2-1	TGCAGTGCTTTACCTAGCGGGAGGGCCGGTGAGCAGTTCTTC	CSALPSGRAGEQFF
-	few	TRBV5-1	TRBJ1-2	TGCGCCAGCAGCTTGTCAGGGACCTATGGCTACACCTTC	CASSLSGTYGYTF
TRBD2	few	TRBV2	TRBJ2-2	TGTGCCAGCATTACAGCGGGGGGATCGGGGGAGCTGTTTTTT	CASITAGGSGELFF
-	-	TRBV12-3/TRBV12-4	TRBJ1-2	TGTGCCAGCAGTTCCCGACAAGCCTCCAACTACACCTTC	CASSSRQASNYTF
-	few	TRBV5-4	TRBJ1-5	TGTGCCAGCAGCCGTGGGGGGGGTTACGATCAGCCCCAGCATTTT	CASSRGGGYDQPQHF
-	-	TRBV5-1	TRBJ2-7	TGCGCCAGCAGCTCGACGGTTTTCTACGAGCAGTACTTC	CASSSTVFYEQYF
-	-	TRBV29-1	TRBJ1-1	TGCAGCTCAACAGACCCCGTCGAAGCTTTCTTT	CSSTDPVEAFF
TRBD1	once	TRBV5-4	TRBJ2-5	TGTGCCAGCAGCACGGACAGGACTCAAGAGACCCAGTACTTC	CASSTDRTQETQYF
TRBD1	-	TRBV20-1	TRBJ1-1	TGCAGTGTCGGAACGACAGGGTATAACACTGAAGCTTTCTTT	CSVGTTGYNTEAFF
-	few	TRBV5-1	TRBJ1-1	TGCGCCAGCAGCTTACAGGGCCTGGGGACTGAAGCTTTCTTT	CASSLQGLGTEAFF
TRBD1	few	TRBV5-1	TRBJ2-2	TGCGCCAGCAGCGGGAGGACAGGGGCGAACACCGAGGAGCTGTTTTTT	CASSGRTGANTEELFF
-	-	TRBV15	TRBJ2-7	TGTGCCACCAGCAGAGATGGAGAGGAGAGATACGAGCAGTACTTC	CATSRDGEERYEQYF
-	few	TRBV29-1	TRBJ1-1	TGCAGCGCCCGGGGCAGGGTCGCTGAAGCTTTCTTT	CSARGRVAEAFF
-	few	TRBV4-3	TRBJ2-3	TGCGCCAGCAGCCAAAGCTCGGGGTGGCCTAACACAGATACGCAGTATTTT	CASSQSSGWPNTDTQYF
-	-	TRBV5-1	TRBJ2-7	TGCGCCAGCAGCACGAACGTAGGTTACGAGCAGTACTTC	CASSTNVGYEQYF
TRBD2	few	TRBV7-9	TRBJ2-1	TGTGCCAGCAGCTTAGAAGCTGGGACTAAGCAGTTCTTC	CASSLEAGTKQFF
TRBD2	-	TRBV4-2	TRBJ2-5	TGTGCCAGCAGCCAAGATAGGGCTAGCGGGGGATACATGACCCAGTACTTC	CASSQDRASGGYMTQYF
-	-	TRBV4-2	TRBJ1-3	TGTGCCAGCAGCCAAGAGAGGGACACCATATATTTT	CASSQERDTIYF
TRBD1	-	TRBV7-9	TRBJ1-2	TGTGCCAGCAGCTTGGGCAGGGGGGATGGAGGCTACACCTTC	CASSLGRGDGGYTF
TRBD2	-	TRBV11-3	TRBJ2-1	TGTGCCAGCAGCTCCGGAGCGGGGGGGTCCTACAATGAGCAGTTCTTC	CASSSGAGGSYNEQFF
TRBD1	few	TRBV6-5	TRBJ1-2	TGTGCCAGCAGTTACACAGGGGCCGACCCCTCCTATGGCTACACCTTC	CASSYTGADPSYGYTF
TRBD1	many	TRBV5-6	TRBJ2-5	TGTGCCAGCAGCTTGGAACAGGGGGAGACCCAGTACTTC	CASSLEQGETQYF
-	-	TRBV12-3/TRBV12-4	TRBJ2-7	TGTGCCAGCAGTTTGCAGGCCAGCTCCTACGAGCAGTACTTC	CASSLQASSYEQYF
TRBD2	few	TRBV6-4	TRBJ2-3	TGTGCCAGCAGTGACTCTAGCGGGGGGGCCACAGATACGCAGTATTTT	CASSDSSGGATDTQYF
-	-	TRBV25-1	TRBJ1-2	TGTGCCAGCAGTGGGGACAACGGGAAGCAGGGCTACACCTTC	CASSGDNGKQGYTF
TRBD1	few	TRBV4-3	TRBJ1-1	TGCGCCAGCGGACAGGGGGGTATGAACACTGAAGCTTTCTTT	CASGQGGMNTEAFF
-	-	TRBV7-6	TRBJ2-3	TGTGCCAGCAGCCCCCCGCCTAACACAGATACGCAGTATTTT	CASSPPPNTDTQYF
TRBD2	few	TRBV6-5	TRBJ2-5	TGTGCCAGCAGTTCCGCTGTAGCGGGGCAGAAGACCCAGTACTTC	CASSSAVAGQKTQYF
TRBD1	once	TRBV6-6	TRBJ1-1	TGTGCCAGCGGCCAGGGGGCCGTCACTGAAGCTTTCTTT	CASGQGAVTEAFF
TRBD2	-	TRBV9	TRBJ2-1	TGTGCCAGCACCCCGACTAGCGGGATATACAATGAGCAGTTCTTC	CASTPTSGIYNEQFF
-	-	TRBV5-1	TRBJ1-2	TGCGCCAGCAGCTTGGAAGATCGAGGGTATGGCTACACCTTC	CASSLEDRGYGYTF
-	-	TRBV10-2	TRBJ2-5	TGCGCCAGCAGTGGTATGGGGGATGAGACCCAGTACTTC	CASSGMGDETQYF
TRBD1	few	TRBV12-3/TRBV12-4	TRBJ2-1	TGTGCCAGCAGTATTACAGGGGCAGAATTCTTC	CASSITGAEFF